One sample yielded the 11 T cell receptor beta chains listed below, sequenced in a study of blood T cell repertoires in COVID-19. Libraries were prepared by immunoSEQ multiplex PCR; TCRdb keeps only in-frame clonotypes and omits some of them. Counted here are about 270,000 clones, 88% occurring once; the ten biggest clones make up about 3%. Sequencing was carried out using PBMCs or T cells enriched from blood (not recorded which). The receptors derive from a woman aged 50 to 65 who had recovered from COVID-19.

The rearrangement uses TRBV24-1 and TRBJ2-2; 10 nucleotides align to TRBD2. Germline CDR1 KGHDR, CDR2 SFDVKD. The CDR3 is 14 amino acids. With 9 bases clipped from V and 6 bases from J, the junction kept 6 bases outside the gene matches. CDR3 nucleotides: TGTGCCACCTCGGGACTAGCGTTCGCCGGGGAGCTGTTTTTT. This encodes CATSGLAFAGELFF.

The chain recombines TRBV15 with TRBJ1-3, with a possible D match to TRBD1 (5 bases). The CDR3 length is 16 residues. V gave up 0 bases and J gave up 7 bases, with 16 bases separating them. CDR1 is LNHNV, CDR2 YYDKDF, per germline (reference sequence). The CDR3 reads CATSREVGGLGNTIYF. Here the CDR3 DNA reads TGTGCCACCAGCAGAGAGGTGGGGGGGTTAGGTAACACCATATATTTT.

The chain is built from TRBV29-1 and TRBJ1-4; D unclear. V was pared by 4 bases and J by 5 bases, with 8 bases between. Germline V lookup: CDR1 SQVTM, CDR2 ANQGSEA. This CDR3 has 12 amino acids. As DNA, the CDR3 is TGCAGCGTTGGGCGGAGAAATGAAAAACTGTTTTTT. This gives the protein CSVGRRNEKLFF.

J is TRBJ1-1 and V is TRBV6-2 or TRBV6-3; D is unresolved. The CDR3 is made up of 13 amino acids. Germline V gene data show CDR1 as MNHEY and CDR2 as SVGEGT. Trimming left V 2 bases short and J 6 bases short, with 10 bases between. CDR3 sequence reads: CASSYPPNAEAFF. The CDR3, as DNA: TGTGCCAGCAGTTACCCCCCTAATGCTGAAGCTTTCTTT.

The chain carries TRBV28 and TRBJ1-5; D is perhaps TRBD1 (5 bases). Germline CDR1 is MDHEN and CDR2 is SYDVKM. The V end was cut by 6 bases, the J end by 0 bases, with 9 bases between. The CDR3 runs to 14 residues. CDR3 in DNA: TGTGCCAGCAGACGGGACTATAGCAATCAGCCCCAGCATTTT. Translating gives CASRRDYSNQPQHF.

The CDR3 loop reads CASSQDPPAARGDTQYF. In nucleotides, the CDR3 is TGTGCCAGCAGCCAAGATCCTCCAGCGGCAAGAGGGGATACGCAGTATTTT. The chain joins TRBV3-1 (or the pseudogene TRBV3-2) to TRBJ2-3; the D gene is possibly TRBD2 (5 bases). Trimming shortened V by 0 bases and J by 6 bases, and 19 bases separated the two germline ends. Germline V gene lookup returns CDR1 LGHDT and CDR2 YNNKEL (reference sequence). The CDR3 is made up of 17 amino acids.

The chain uses TRBV7-9 and TRBJ1-2; 7 nucleotides match TRBD1. This CDR3 region has 17 residues. In germline, CDR1 is SEHNR, CDR2 FQNEAQ (reference sequence). The V and J ends lost 2 bases and 3 bases, in that order; junction bases with no gene match: 12. For the CDR3, the DNA is TGTGCCAGCAGCTTATCGGGACGAGGGGGCCTTGACTATGGCTACACCTTC. Amino acids: CASSLSGRGGLDYGYTF.

This chain uses TRBV5-1 with TRBJ2-1; 15 nucleotides line up with TRBD2. J was trimmed by 0 bases and V by 3 bases; bases with no gene match: 10. The CDR3 is 20 amino acids. Germline V lookup: CDR1 SGHRS, CDR2 YFSETQ. CDR3 bases: TGCGCCAGCAGCTCTACAAGGACTAGCGGGAGGGAGAGCTCCTACAATGAGCAGTTCTTC. It specifies CASSSTRTSGRESSYNEQFF.

The V gene is TRBV24-1, the J gene TRBJ1-5; tentative D call: TRBD1 (5 bases). Germline V gene lookup returns CDR1 KGHDR and CDR2 SFDVKD. The CDR3 is 14 residues long. V was trimmed by 4 bases and J by 7 bases, leaving 13 bases between them. The CDR3 protein is CATSEPGGAQPQHF. For the CDR3, the DNA is TGTGCCACCAGTGAACCTGGAGGGGCCCAGCCCCAGCATTTT.

The rearrangement joins TRBV5-4 to TRBJ1-2, with TRBD1 matching over 8 bases. The V gene's germline CDR1 is SGHNT and CDR2 YYREEE (reference sequence). V shed 0 bases, J shed 8 bases, and the junction held 9 bases outside the gene matches. The CDR3 loop spans 15 amino acids. The CDR3 DNA reads TGTGCCAGCAGCTTGGGGACAGGGAAGGGGGTAGGCTACACCTTC. It yields the protein CASSLGTGKGVGYTF. The full variable domain, its missing parts supplied by reference TRBV5-4 and TRBJ1-2, is ETGVTQSPTHLIKTRGQQVTLRCSSQSGHNTVSWYQQALGQGPQFIFQYYREEENGRGNFPPRFSGLQFPNYSSELNVNALELDDSALYLCASSLGTGKGVGYTFGSGTRLTVV.

The chain carries TRBV12-3 or TRBV12-4 and TRBJ2-7, with TRBD1 matching 7 bases. V was pared by 2 bases and J by 3 bases, with 1 base of the junction left unmatched. This CDR3 is 13 amino acids long. CDR3 sequence: CASSLRQGYEQYF. The CDR3 bases are TGTGCCAGCAGTTTAAGACAGGGCTACGAGCAGTACTTC.